The 11 T cell receptor beta chains listed next were all sequenced from one sample in a study of shared clonotypes between healthy human individuals (TCRdb year 2020). To prepare the library, the immunoSEQ multiplex PCR assay was applied. In its TCRdb copy, this immuneACCESS table keeps in-frame sequences only and misses some clones. Where compared with another copy, unresolved V genes explain less than half of these, and the others have no known cause. Recorded for this sample are some 2,500,000 clones; 85% to 95% of them occurred a single time. Of the sample, 0.37% falls within the top ten clones. Sequenced material: naive CD4+ T cells from PBMCs. The cell subset or site label, as the study defines it: CD45RA+ positively selected. These receptors were obtained from a man younger than 35 in good health. Some clones in this sample may be carry-over from other donors' samples.

The V and J genes are TRBV18 and TRBJ1-5; D is possibly TRBD1 (6 bases). Germline V gives CDR1 KGHSH, CDR2 LQKENI. The CDR3 extends over 15 amino acids. Deletions cut 3 bases from V and 4 bases from J, with 13 bases between. The CDR3 DNA sequence: TGTGCCAGCTCACCTGCATGGGGGCGTAATCAGCCCCAGCATTTT. This codes for CASSPAWGRNQPQHF.

This chain uses TRBV28 with TRBJ2-5, with TRBD1 as a possible D gene (5 bases). CDR3 length: 15 amino acids. Trimming left V 5 bases short and J 2 bases short, with 15 bases between. Looked up from germline, CDR1 is MDHEN and CDR2 is SYDVKM. DNA of the CDR3: TGTGCCAGCAGTGAAGGGGTGGTCTCGCAAGAGACCCAGTACTTC. Translating gives CASSEGVVSQETQYF.

The gene calls are TRBV27 and TRBJ1-4, with TRBD1 matching 8 bases. The CDR3 extends over 17 amino acids. CDR1 and CDR2 (germline): MNHEY, SMNVEV (reference sequence). Trimming cost V 5 bases and J 3 bases; bases outside gene matches: 11. This chain's CDR3 is CASSTSQGVRSNEKLFF. In DNA form, the CDR3 reads TGTGCCAGCAGTACGTCACAGGGGGTACGGTCTAATGAAAAACTGTTTTTT.

This rearrangement joins TRBV19 to TRBJ2-1; 12 nucleotides align to TRBD2. The germline V gene encodes CDR1 LNHDA and CDR2 SQIVND (reference sequence). The V segment lost 3 bases and the J segment 5 bases; nucleotides outside the gene matches: 8. The CDR3 is 17 residues long. CDR3 region: CASSMLTSGRTHNEQFF. DNA for the CDR3: TGTGCCAGTAGTATGCTGACTAGCGGGAGAACCCACAATGAGCAGTTCTTC.

The chain links TRBV11-2 to TRBJ2-1; 7 bases map to TRBD2. V was clipped by 5 bases and J by 4 bases; unmatched bases: 20. The CDR3 extends over 19 amino acids. From germline, CDR1 is SGHAT and CDR2 FQNNGV. The CDR3 bases are TGTGCCAGCAGCCCCCGGTCGGTCCTTGTAGCGGGTGTATACAATGAGCAGTTCTTC. This gives the protein CASSPRSVLVAGVYNEQFF.

J is TRBJ2-6 and V is TRBV28, with 7 bases identical to TRBD2. CDR3 length: 15 amino acids. Germline V gives CDR1 MDHEN, CDR2 SYDVKM. The junction had 5 bases not matched to a gene; V was cut back by 5 bases and J by 4 bases. CDR3 bases: TGTGCCAGCAGTGAGGGAGGGACGGGGGCCAACGTCCTGACTTTC. It translates to CASSEGGTGANVLTF.

The rearrangement uses TRBV7-2 and TRBJ1-5; D gene ambiguous. CDR1 and CDR2 (germline): SGHTA, FQGNSA. V dropped 4 bases and J dropped 3 bases, with 16 bases sitting between them. The CDR3 has 16 amino acids. The CDR3 DNA reads TGTGCCAGCAGCTCCGGGGTCAGCAGCTTCAATCAGCCCCAGCATTTT. This codes for CASSSGVSSFNQPQHF.

The chain uses TRBV5-3 and TRBJ2-7, with 9 bases aligning to TRBD2. TRBV5-3 is treated as an ORF (open reading frame) with a function not yet certain. Trimming took 5 bases from V and 5 from J; bases not matched to a gene: 14. The CDR3 length is 16 residues. CDR3 sequence: CARSQDQGSGSDEQYF. In DNA, the CDR3 is TGTGCCAGAAGTCAGGATCAGGGTAGCGGGAGTGACGAGCAGTACTTC.

V is TRBV5-1 and J is TRBJ1-4; 7 bases align to TRBD1. The CDR3 extends over 14 amino acids. From germline, CDR1 is SGHRS and CDR2 YFSETQ. Germline trimming cut 3 bases from V and 8 bases from J; bases unmatched to any gene: 7. The CDR3 nucleotides are TGCGCCAGCAGCTCGGGACAGCGAGAGGAAAAACTGTTTTTT. Translated: CASSSGQREEKLFF.

J is TRBJ2-5 and V is TRBV29-1; D unresolved. CDR1 is SQVTM, CDR2 ANQGSEA, per germline. The CDR3 runs 12 residues. The germline V and J ends were trimmed by 7 bases and 0 bases, with 9 bases remaining between them. CDR3 loop: CSADTNQETQYF. CDR3 in DNA: TGCAGCGCCGACACGAACCAAGAGACCCAGTACTTC.

The chain carries TRBV9 and TRBJ2-7; D remains ambiguous. Looked up from germline, CDR1 is SGDLS and CDR2 is YYNGEE. V was cut by 0 bases and J by 5 bases, with 15 bases left in between. The CDR3 is 15 amino acids. The CDR3 DNA reads as TGTGCCAGCAGCGTAGCCCCTAACGCGCCCAACGAGCAGTACTTC. This gives the protein CASSVAPNAPNEQYF.